The TCR beta chain described here comes from a study of OX40 agonist ivuxolimab in advanced cancers. Findings and caveats of the study: Researchers report that CD8+ T cells had, on average, more expanded clones than CD4+.

In the case of this clone: Its antigen is not identified.

The repertoire was sequenced with immunoSEQ multiplex PCR; TCRdb's copy has only in-frame clones and lacks some. The profile shows 38,000 or so clones, 80% to 90% of them singletons. The CDR3 has 11 amino acids. Trimming removed 5 bases at V and 7 bases at J, with 9 bases between. Germline V gene data show CDR1 as PRHDT and CDR2 as FYEKMQ (reference sequence). The chain recombines TRBV13 with TRBJ2-7; D is unresolved. Here the sequenced sample was CD4+ or CD8+ T cells sorted from blood, taken in a trial of the OX40 agonist ivuxolimab. This receptor was obtained from an adult with an advanced solid tumor such as melanoma, head and neck, liver or kidney cancer. The CDR3 DNA reads as TGTGCCAGCAGCAAAACACGGGAGCAGTACTTC. It codes for CASSKTREQYF.